The 9 T cell receptor beta chains listed next were all sequenced from one sample in a study of neurological immune-mediated disorders. Indicated time point: technical triplicate 2. TCRdb called the 5' RACE reads again in MiXCR, with one record for every CDR3 protein. The sample contains about 59,000 distinct CDR3 sequences, under 30% of which appear only once. Sequencing was performed on PBMCs. All receptors come from a man aged 60-69 years with HTLV-1-associated myelopathy (HAM/TSP).

This clonotype was recorded many times. The V and J genes are TRBV9 and TRBJ2-2; the D call may be TRBD1 or TRBD2 (5 bases each). This CDR3 contains 15 residues. V lost 2 bases to trimming and J lost 1 base, with 9 bases between them. Germline V gene sequence: CDR1 SGDLS, CDR2 YYNGEE. CDR3 bases: TGTGCCAGCAGCGTTGGGACGGTGAACACCGGGGAGCTGTTTTTT. This sequence encodes CASSVGTVNTGELFF.

In this sample, this clonotype turned up many times. The J gene is TRBJ2-3, the V gene TRBV2; D is perhaps TRBD2 (5 bases). Per germline, CDR1 SNHLY and CDR2 FYNNEI. The CDR3 sequence is 14 residues long. Trimming left V 4 bases short and J 0 bases short, with 8 bases between. This CDR3 is CASSVWESTDTQYF. The CDR3 coding sequence is TGTGCCAGCAGTGTTTGGGAGAGCACAGATACGCAGTATTTT.

This clonotype was observed at least ten times. This chain links TRBV5-1 with TRBJ2-1, with D possibly matching TRBD2 (6 bases). The ends were cut back, 7 bases at V and 5 bases at J, with 13 bases in the middle. CDR1 SGHRS and CDR2 YFSETQ come from the germline V gene. The CDR3 consists of 13 residues. CDR3 bases: TGCGCCAGCTACAGCGGGTTGGACAATGAGCAGTTCTTC. Amino acid sequence: CASYSGLDNEQFF. The whole variable domain, filled in from reference TRBV5-1 and TRBJ2-1, reads KAGVTQTPRYLIKTRGQQVTLSCSPISGHRSVSWYQQTPGQGLQFLFEYFSETQRNKGNFPGRFSGRQFSNSRSEMNVSTLELGDSALYLCASYSGLDNEQFFGPGTRLTVL.

Concerning this clonotype: This is likely a read error, given that the CDR3 carries no conserved phenylalanine or tryptophan at its end. The rearrangement links TRBV28 to TRBJ2-7; maybe TRBD1 (6 bases). The CDR3 covers 15 residues. The V gene's germline CDR1 is MDHEN and CDR2 SYDVKM. Deletions cut 4 bases from V and 0 bases from J, with 13 bases between. For the CDR3, the DNA is TGTGCCAGCAGTTCCTACGACAGGTTCTCCTACGAGCAGTACCTT. As protein: CASSSYDRFSYEQYL.

About this clonotype itself: A clone one base away is much larger, so this may be a read error. The chain has TRBV27 and TRBJ2-7; 12 nucleotides line up with TRBD2. Germline lookup yields CDR1 MNHEY and CDR2 SMNVEV (reference sequence). The V segment lost 3 bases and the J segment 6 bases; nucleotides outside the gene matches: 12. This CDR3 has 17 amino acids. CDR3 protein: CASSLSGTSGLASEQYF. Here the CDR3 DNA reads TGTGCCAGCAGTTTGTCCGGGACTAGCGGGCTTGCTTCCGAGCAGTACTTC.

Ten or more counts support this clonotype. This chain uses TRBV7-6 with TRBJ2-1; D possibly corresponds to TRBD2 (6 bases). The CDR3 contains 16 residues. The germline V and J ends were trimmed by 5 bases and 8 bases, with 22 bases remaining between them. From germline, CDR1 is SGHVS and CDR2 FNYEAQ. The CDR3 loop reads CASSVNGVAVRDEQFF. In nucleotides, the CDR3 is TGTGCCAGCAGCGTAAACGGGGTAGCGGTTCGCGATGAGCAGTTCTTC.

This clonotype was picked up many times. The chain employs TRBV7-6 and TRBJ2-5; 8 bases map to TRBD2. Germline CDR1 SGHVS, CDR2 FNYEAQ. The CDR3 runs 16 residues. V lost 1 base and J lost 5; bases outside the gene matches: 9. The DNA for the CDR3 is TGTGCCAGCAGCTTAGAGGCGGGAGGAGGGCCGGAGACCCAGTACTTC. Amino acid sequence: CASSLEAGGGPETQYF.

This clonotype was seen ten or more times. This chain connects TRBV20-1 to TRBJ2-7; a possible D gene is TRBD1 (5 bases). Trimming took off 0 bases at V and 5 bases at J, with 8 bases between the two ends. This CDR3 comprises 12 residues. Germline V CDR1 and CDR2: DFQATT, SNEGSKA (reference sequence). CDR3 protein: CSARDRVHEQYF. The CDR3 DNA reads TGCAGTGCTAGAGACAGGGTCCACGAGCAGTACTTC.

This clonotype has at least ten counts. The rearrangement joins TRBV7-9 to TRBJ2-7; 7 nucleotides line up with TRBD1. The CDR3 consists of 20 residues. V was pared by 1 base and J by 1 base, with 19 bases of the junction left unmatched. The germline CDR1 and CDR2 sequences are SEHNR and FQNEAQ (reference sequence). The CDR3 nucleotides read TGTGCCAGCAGCTTAGGGCATATGCGTCTCTTCGACAGGGTTTCCTACGAGCAGTACTTC. This translates into CASSLGHMRLFDRVSYEQYF. Combining the CDR3 with reference TRBV7-9 and TRBJ2-7 gives the whole variable domain DTGVSQNPRHKITKRGQNVTFRCDPISEHNRLYWYRQTLGQGPEFLTYFQNEAQLEKSRLLSDRFSAERPKGSFSTLEIQRTEQGDSAMYLCASSLGHMRLFDRVSYEQYFGPGTRLTVT.